The 8 T cell receptor beta chains listed next were all sequenced from one sample in a study of blood T cell repertoires in COVID-19. Only in-frame clones appear in the TCRdb table, and some are missing; sequencing was by immunoSEQ multiplex PCR. The data hold 68,000 or so clones, with around 90% observed a single time. The sample was peripheral blood. The receptors were sampled from a human donor in a cohort sampled during active COVID-19.

On this clone: Sequence at one end of the junction differs from germline and may be a read error. The genes are TRBV7-2 and TRBJ2-1, with 7 nucleotides matching TRBD1. Germline assignment: CDR1 SGHTA and CDR2 FQGNSA. This CDR3 has 14 residues. The CDR3 loop reads CASSLAQGENEQFF. In DNA form, the CDR3 reads TGTGCCAGCAGCCTAGCCCAGGGGGAGAATGAGCAGTTCTTC.

The chain has TRBV11-3 and TRBJ2-1, with 9 bases that match TRBD1. V lost 5 bases, J lost 9 bases, and 8 bases stayed unmatched. CDR3 length: 14 amino acids. Germline V gene sequence: CDR1 SGHNT, CDR2 YENEEA. DNA of the CDR3: TGTGCCAGCAGCCACAGGGGGCGGCCGTCTGAGCAGTTCTTC. Encoded protein: CASSHRGRPSEQFF.

The chain combines TRBV5-1 with TRBJ1-6, with 7 bases matching TRBD1. V was clipped by 6 bases and J by 5 bases; unmatched bases: 8. Germline CDR1 SGHRS, CDR2 YFSETQ. CDR3 size: 15 residues. The CDR3 bases are TGCGCCAGCAATTTACAGGGGAATGATAATTCACCCCTCCACTTT. The encoded protein is CASNLQGNDNSPLHF.

The chain links TRBV18 to TRBJ1-1; D not resolved. The CDR3 runs to 13 residues. Germline lookup yields CDR1 KGHSH and CDR2 LQKENI. The V end lost 5 bases, the J end lost 1 base, and 8 bases lay between the germline ends. The CDR3 DNA sequence: TGTGCCAGCTCATTTACAGAGAACACTGAAGCTTTCTTT. This codes for CASSFTENTEAFF. The complete variable domain, with remaining parts taken from reference TRBV18 and TRBJ1-1, reads NAGVMQNPRHLVRRRGQEARLRCSPMKGHSHVYWYRQLPEEGLKFMVYLQKENIIDESGMPKERFSAEFPKEGPSILRIQQVVRGDSAAYFCASSFTENTEAFFGQGTRLTVV.

The chain combines TRBV10-3 with TRBJ1-1; possibly TRBD1 for D (6 bases). V was shortened by 11 bases and J by 4 bases, with 17 bases between the two germline ends. The CDR3 sequence is 13 residues long. Germline V lookup: CDR1 ENHRY, CDR2 SYGVKD. The CDR3 sequence is CAASGALSTEAFF. The CDR3 nucleotides read TGTGCCGCGTCAGGGGCGTTGAGCACTGAAGCTTTCTTT.

Written as DNA, the CDR3 is TGTGCCAGCAGCCCTCAAGAGACCCAGTACTTC. Protein: CASSPQETQYF. V is TRBV7-9 and J is TRBJ2-5, with no clear D. V lost 5 bases to trimming and J lost 2 bases, with 3 bases between them. CDR3 length equals 11 residues. Germline-derived CDR1 and CDR2 are SEHNR and FQNEAQ (reference sequence). The variable domain in full, with the rest retrieved from reference TRBV7-9 and TRBJ2-5, is DTGVSQNPRHKITKRGQNVTFRCDPISEHNRLYWYRQTLGQGPEFLTYFQNEAQLEKSRLLSDRFSAERPKGSFSTLEIQRTEQGDSAMYLCASSPQETQYFGPGTRLLVL.

V and J are TRBV19 and TRBJ1-1; TRBD1 agrees at 9 bases. The CDR3 sequence is 15 residues long. The ends lost 5 bases at V and 1 base at J; junction bases unmatched: 5. Germline CDR1 is LNHDA and CDR2 is SQIVND (reference sequence). DNA for the CDR3: TGTGCCAGTAGTGCCTCACAGGGGGCGAACACTGAAGCTTTCTTT. This codes for CASSASQGANTEAFF.

The CDR3 reads CASSLPPGHPQHF. As DNA, the CDR3 is TGTGCCAGCAGCTTACCACCGGGTCATCCCCAGCATTTT. The V gene is TRBV7-9, the J gene TRBJ1-5, with no clear D. CDR1 and CDR2 (germline): SEHNR, FQNEAQ (reference sequence). V was shortened by 2 bases and J by 10 bases, with 12 bases between the two germline ends. CDR3 length: 13 residues.